This T cell receptor (beta chain) was recorded in a study of T cell responses to AZD1222 COVID-19 vaccine (dated by TCRdb to 2020 to 2022). About the full investigation: AZD1222 recipients with second doses at about 4 weeks or about 12 weeks were pooled, because spike-specific TCR depth and breadth did not differ between schedules. A total of 230 to 250 trial participants underwent TCR sequencing, of whom some 210 received two doses of AZD1222 and some 25 received two doses of the MenACWY control vaccine. Trial participants were enrolled into age subgroups of 18-55, 56-69 and 70-plus years, which contained about 150, 28 and 57 TCR-sequenced participants, respectively.

The CDR3 numbers 13 residues from cysteine through phenylalanine. Here the CDR3 DNA is all that survives: 39 bases in frame from base 1. The germline V gene yields SGHNT for CDR1 and YENEEA for CDR2. V is shortened by 3 bases, J by 9 bases, and the region joining them spans 12 bases. The study at large found these results: Nearly half of unique spike-specific TCRs reportedly recognized epitopes outside regions mutated in the B.1.351 and B.1.1.7 variants. CD4 TCRs associated with the vaccine covered the entire spike protein, and the dominant responses were in regions 160-218 and 743-854. Because no samples from the day 14 peak response were available, repertoires could be characterized only after the peak T cell response. Conclusions about previously exposed vaccinees were limited because only a handful of AZD1222 recipients were SARS-CoV-2 seropositive at baseline. The 56-69-year group was small, and its depth increase did not reach significance, likely because of low power. A significant rise in spike-specific TCR breadth and depth was observed after two AZD1222 doses relative to day 0 and relative to MenACWY recipients. Most participants were white British and females outnumbered males, and the authors suggested that clonal diversity may have been underestimated.

The CDR3 regions of human TCRbeta chains were analyzed by immunosequencing. Per the authors' processing: Repertoire TCRs were matched against a reference library of SARS-CoV-2-specific TCRs generated with the MIRA antigen-specificity platform. Breadth was defined as the fraction of unique TCRs that were SARS-CoV-2-associated. Depth was defined as the fraction of total T cells that were SARS-CoV-2-associated. Using the MIRA data, each spike-specific TCR was mapped to the spike region that the TCR reacts to and placed in a CD4 or CD8 class. Log10-transformed breadth and depth values were compared by one-way ANOVA with Sidak's multiple comparisons tests. The source is immuneACCESS, and TCRdb retained only in-frame sequences with V and J called. Part of the clones is not carried over; for the studies checked, unresolved V genes explain less than half of this, and the remainder is unexplained. V, J and clone size derive from that table, while D and trimming were established from the DNA sequence. Here the sample has 200,000 or so clones; around 92% occur a single time. The ten largest clones add up to roughly 8.4% of the sample.

The time point label, as the study defines it: baseline before first vaccination. Vaccinee samples were obtained from the UK trials COV001 and COV002, which included a single-blind randomized controlled phase 2/3 trial of AZD1222 (ChAdOx1 nCoV-19) in healthy adults. Trial participant PBMC samples were collected at day 0 and day 28 after the second dose for TCRbeta chain sequencing. For this clone: Its specific antigen is unknown. It has no much larger one-base neighbor in the sample; base qualities were not kept.

The rearranged segments are TRBV11-3 and TRBJ2-1, with the D gene uncertain. The sequence was collected from an adult in good health. This specimen consisted of peripheral blood, obtained on day 0 of AZD1222 vaccination. The CDR3 protein: CASSLVERSEQFF. The DNA sequence is as follows: TGTGCCAGCAGCTTGGTGGAGAGAAGTGAGCAGTTCTTC.